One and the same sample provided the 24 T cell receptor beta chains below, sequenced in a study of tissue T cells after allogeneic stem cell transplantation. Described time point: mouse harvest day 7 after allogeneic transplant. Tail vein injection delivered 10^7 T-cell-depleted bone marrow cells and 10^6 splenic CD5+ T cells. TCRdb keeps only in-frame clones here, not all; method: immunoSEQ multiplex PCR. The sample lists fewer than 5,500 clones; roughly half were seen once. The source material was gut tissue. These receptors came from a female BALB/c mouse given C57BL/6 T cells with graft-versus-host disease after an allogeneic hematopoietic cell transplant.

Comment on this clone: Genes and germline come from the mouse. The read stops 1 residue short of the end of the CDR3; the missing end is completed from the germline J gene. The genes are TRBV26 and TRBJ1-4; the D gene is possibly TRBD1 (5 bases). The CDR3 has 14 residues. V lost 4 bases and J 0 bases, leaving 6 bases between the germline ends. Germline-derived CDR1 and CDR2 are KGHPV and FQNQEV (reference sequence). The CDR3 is CASSRTFSNERLFF. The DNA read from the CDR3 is TGTGCCAGCAGTCGGACATTTTCCAACGAAAGATTATTT.

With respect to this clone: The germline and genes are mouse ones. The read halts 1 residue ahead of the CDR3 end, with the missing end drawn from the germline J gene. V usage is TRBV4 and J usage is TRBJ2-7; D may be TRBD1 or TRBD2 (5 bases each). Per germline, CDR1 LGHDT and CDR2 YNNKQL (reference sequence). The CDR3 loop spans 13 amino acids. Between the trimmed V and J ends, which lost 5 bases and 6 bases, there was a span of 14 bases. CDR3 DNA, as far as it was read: TGTGCCAGCAGCAACCCCGGGGCCCTTGAACAGTAC. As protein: CASSNPGALEQY. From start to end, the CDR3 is CASSNPGALEQYF.

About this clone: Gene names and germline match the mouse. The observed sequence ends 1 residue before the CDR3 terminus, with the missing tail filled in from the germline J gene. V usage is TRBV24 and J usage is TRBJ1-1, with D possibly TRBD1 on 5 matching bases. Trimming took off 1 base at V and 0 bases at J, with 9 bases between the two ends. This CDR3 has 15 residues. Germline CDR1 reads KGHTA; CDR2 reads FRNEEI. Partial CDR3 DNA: TGTGCCAGCAGTCTGTCCCCGGGGGCAAACACAGAAGTCTTC. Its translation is CASSLSPGANTEVF. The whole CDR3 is CASSLSPGANTEVFF.

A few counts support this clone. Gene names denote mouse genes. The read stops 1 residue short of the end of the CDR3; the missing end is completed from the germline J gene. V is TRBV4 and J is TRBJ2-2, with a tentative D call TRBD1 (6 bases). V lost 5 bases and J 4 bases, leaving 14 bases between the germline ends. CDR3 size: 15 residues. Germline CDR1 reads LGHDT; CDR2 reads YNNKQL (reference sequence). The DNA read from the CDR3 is TGTGCCAGCAGCAGCAAAGGGGGAGGCACCGGGCAGCTCTAC. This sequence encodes CASSSKGGGTGQLY. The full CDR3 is CASSSKGGGTGQLYF.

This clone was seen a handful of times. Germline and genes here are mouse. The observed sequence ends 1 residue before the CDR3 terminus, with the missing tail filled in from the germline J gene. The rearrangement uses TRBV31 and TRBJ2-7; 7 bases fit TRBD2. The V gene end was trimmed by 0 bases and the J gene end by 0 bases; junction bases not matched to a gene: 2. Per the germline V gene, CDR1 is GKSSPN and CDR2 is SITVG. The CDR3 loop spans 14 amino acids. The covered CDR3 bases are TGTGCCTGGAGTCTGGGGGGGAGCTCCTATGAACAGTAC. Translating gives CAWSLGGSSYEQY. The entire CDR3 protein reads CAWSLGGSSYEQYF.

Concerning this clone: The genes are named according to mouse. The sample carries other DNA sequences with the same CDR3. The covered CDR3 bases are TGTGCCAGCAGTCTCCCTGGGGGCTATGCTGAGCAGTTC. This encodes CASSLPGGYAEQF. The entire CDR3 reads CASSLPGGYAEQFF. The rearrangement joins TRBV26 to TRBJ2-1, with 7 bases fitting TRBD2. The read ends 1 residue shy of where the CDR3 ends; the end is completed using the germline J gene. The CDR3 has 14 residues. Germline V gene lookup returns CDR1 KGHPV and CDR2 FQNQEV (reference sequence). After removal of 3 bases from V and 3 bases from J, the junction contained 2 bases not matched to a gene.

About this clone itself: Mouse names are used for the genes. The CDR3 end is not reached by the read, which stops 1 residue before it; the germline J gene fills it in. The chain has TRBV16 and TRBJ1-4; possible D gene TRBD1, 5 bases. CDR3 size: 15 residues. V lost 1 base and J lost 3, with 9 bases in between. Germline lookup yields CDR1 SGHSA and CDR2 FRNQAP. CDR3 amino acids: CASSLVAGPNERLFF. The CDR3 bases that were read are TGTGCAAGCAGCTTAGTGGCAGGGCCCAACGAAAGATTATTT.

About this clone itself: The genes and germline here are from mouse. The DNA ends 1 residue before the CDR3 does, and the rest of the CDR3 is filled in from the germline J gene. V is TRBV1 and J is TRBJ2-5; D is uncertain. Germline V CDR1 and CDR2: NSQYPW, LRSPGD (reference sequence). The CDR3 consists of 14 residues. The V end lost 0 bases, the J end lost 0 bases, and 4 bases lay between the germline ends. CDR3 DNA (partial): TGCACCTGCAGTGCAGACCATAACCAAGACACCCAGTAC. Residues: CTCSADHNQDTQY. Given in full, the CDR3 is CTCSADHNQDTQYF. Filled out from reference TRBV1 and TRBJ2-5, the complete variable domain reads VTLLEQNPRWRLVPRGQAVNLRCILKNSQYPWMSWYQQDLQKQLQWLFTLRSPGDKEVKSLPGADYLATRVTDTELRLQVANMSQGRTLYCTCSADHNQDTQYFGPGTRLLVL.

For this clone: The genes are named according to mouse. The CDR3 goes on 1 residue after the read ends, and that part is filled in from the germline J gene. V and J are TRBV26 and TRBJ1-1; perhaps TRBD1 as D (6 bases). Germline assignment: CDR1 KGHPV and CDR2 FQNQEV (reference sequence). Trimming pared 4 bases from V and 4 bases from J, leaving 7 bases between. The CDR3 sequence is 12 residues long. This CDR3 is CASSRDTTEVFF. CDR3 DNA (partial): TGTGCCAGCAGTCGGGACACCACAGAAGTCTTC.

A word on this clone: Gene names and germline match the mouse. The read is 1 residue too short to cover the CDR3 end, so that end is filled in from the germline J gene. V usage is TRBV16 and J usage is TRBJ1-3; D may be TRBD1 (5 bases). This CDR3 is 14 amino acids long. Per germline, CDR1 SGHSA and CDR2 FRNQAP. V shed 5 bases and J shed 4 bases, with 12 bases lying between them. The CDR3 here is CASSPLGVGNTLYF. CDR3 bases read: TGTGCAAGCAGCCCCCTGGGGGTCGGAAATACGCTCTAT.

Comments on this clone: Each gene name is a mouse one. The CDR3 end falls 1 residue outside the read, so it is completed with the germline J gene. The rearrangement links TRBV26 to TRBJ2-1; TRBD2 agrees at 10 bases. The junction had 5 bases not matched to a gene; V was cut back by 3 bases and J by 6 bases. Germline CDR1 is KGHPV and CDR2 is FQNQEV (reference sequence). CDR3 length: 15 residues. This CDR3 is CASSLWGGAFAEQFF. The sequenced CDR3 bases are TGTGCCAGCAGTCTCTGGGGGGGCGCCTTTGCTGAGCAGTTC.

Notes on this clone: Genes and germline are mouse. The CDR3 spells CASSRDRTGQLYF. CDR3 DNA (partial): TGTGCCAGCAGCCGGGACAGGACCGGGCAGCTCTAC. The rearrangement links TRBV14 to TRBJ2-2; 8 bases are shared with TRBD1. From the germline J gene comes the end of the CDR3, since the read stops 1 residue before it. The CDR3 totals 13 residues. CDR1 is SGHDT and CDR2 is FRDEAV in the germline V gene. V shed 5 bases and J 5 bases; nucleotides not matched to a gene: 2.

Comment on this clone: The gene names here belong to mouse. The CDR3 protein is CASGAQNTLYF. Partial CDR3 DNA: TGTGCCAGCGGTGCTCAAAACACCTTGTAC. J is TRBJ2-4 and V is TRBV13-2; D ambiguous. The CDR3 is cut off 1 residue early in the read; its end comes from the germline J gene. The V gene's germline CDR1 is NNHNN and CDR2 SYGAGS (reference sequence). Trimming took off 3 bases at V and 2 bases at J, with 1 base between the two ends. This CDR3 contains 11 residues.

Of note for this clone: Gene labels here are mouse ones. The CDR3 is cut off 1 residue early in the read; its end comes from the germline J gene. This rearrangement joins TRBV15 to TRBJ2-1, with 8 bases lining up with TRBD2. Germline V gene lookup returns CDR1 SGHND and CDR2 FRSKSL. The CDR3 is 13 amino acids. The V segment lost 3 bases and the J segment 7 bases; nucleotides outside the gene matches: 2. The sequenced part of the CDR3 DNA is TGTGCCAGCAGTTTGGGGGGGCGAGCTGAGCAGTTC. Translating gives CASSLGGRAEQF. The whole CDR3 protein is CASSLGGRAEQFF.

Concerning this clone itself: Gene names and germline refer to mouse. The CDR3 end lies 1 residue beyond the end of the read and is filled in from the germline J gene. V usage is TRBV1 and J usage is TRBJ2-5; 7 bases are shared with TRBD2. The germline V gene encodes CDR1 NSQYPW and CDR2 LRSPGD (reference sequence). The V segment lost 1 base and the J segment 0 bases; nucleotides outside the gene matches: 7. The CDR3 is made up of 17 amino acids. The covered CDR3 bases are TGCACCTGCAGTGCAGCTCAACTGGGGTTTAACCAAGACACCCAGTAC. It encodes CTCSAAQLGFNQDTQY. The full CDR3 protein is CTCSAAQLGFNQDTQYF.

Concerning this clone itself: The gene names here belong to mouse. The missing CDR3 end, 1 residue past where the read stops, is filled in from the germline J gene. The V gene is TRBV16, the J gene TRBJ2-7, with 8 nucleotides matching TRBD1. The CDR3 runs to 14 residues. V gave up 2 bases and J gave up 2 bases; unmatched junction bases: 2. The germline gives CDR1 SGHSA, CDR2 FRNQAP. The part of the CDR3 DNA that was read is TGTGCAAGCAGCTTACCAGGGGGCCCCTATGAACAGTAC. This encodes CASSLPGGPYEQY. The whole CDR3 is CASSLPGGPYEQYF.

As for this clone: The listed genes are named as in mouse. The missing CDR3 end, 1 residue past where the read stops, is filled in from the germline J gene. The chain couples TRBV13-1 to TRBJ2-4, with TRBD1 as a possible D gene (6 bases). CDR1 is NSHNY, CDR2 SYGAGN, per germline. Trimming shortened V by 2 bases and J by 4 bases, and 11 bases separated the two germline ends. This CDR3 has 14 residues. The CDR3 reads CASSETGTKNTLYF. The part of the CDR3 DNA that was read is TGTGCCAGCAGTGAGACCGGGACAAAAAACACCTTGTAC.

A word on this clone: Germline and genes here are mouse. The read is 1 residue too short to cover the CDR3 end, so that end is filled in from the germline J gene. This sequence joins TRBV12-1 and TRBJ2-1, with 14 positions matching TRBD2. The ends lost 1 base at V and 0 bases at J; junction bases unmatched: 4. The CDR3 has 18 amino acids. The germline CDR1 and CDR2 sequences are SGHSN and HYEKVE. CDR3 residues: CASSLGTGGAYNYAEQFF. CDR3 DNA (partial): TGTGCCAGCTCTCTTGGGACTGGGGGGGCCTATAACTATGCTGAGCAGTTC.

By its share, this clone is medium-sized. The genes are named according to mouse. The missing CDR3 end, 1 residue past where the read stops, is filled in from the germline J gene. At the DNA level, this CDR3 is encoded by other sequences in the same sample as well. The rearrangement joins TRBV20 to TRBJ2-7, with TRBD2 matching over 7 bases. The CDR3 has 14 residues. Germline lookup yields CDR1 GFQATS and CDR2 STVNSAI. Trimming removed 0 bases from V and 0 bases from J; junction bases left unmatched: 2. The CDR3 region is CGARDWGSSYEQYF. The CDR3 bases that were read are TGTGGTGCTAGGGACTGGGGGAGCTCCTATGAACAGTAC.

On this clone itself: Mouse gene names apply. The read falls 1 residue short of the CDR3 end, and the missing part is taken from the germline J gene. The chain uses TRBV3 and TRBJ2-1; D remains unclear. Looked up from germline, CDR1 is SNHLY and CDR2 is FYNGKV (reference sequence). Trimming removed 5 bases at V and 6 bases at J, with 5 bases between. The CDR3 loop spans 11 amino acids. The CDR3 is CASSLRAEQFF. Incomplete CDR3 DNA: TGTGCCAGCAGCCTTCGTGCTGAGCAGTTC.

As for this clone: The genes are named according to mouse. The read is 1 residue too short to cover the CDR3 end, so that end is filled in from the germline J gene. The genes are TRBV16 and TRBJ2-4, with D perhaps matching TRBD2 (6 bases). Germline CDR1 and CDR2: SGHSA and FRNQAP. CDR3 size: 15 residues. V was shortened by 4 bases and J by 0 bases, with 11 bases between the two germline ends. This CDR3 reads CASSSSGVSQNTLYF. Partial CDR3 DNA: TGTGCAAGCAGCTCTTCTGGGGTCAGTCAAAACACCTTGTAC.

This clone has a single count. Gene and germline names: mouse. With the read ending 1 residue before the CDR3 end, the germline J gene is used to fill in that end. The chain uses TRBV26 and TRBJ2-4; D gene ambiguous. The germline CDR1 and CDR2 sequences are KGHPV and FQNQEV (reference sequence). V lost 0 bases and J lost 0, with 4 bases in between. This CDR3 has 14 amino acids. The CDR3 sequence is CASSLSTSQNTLYF. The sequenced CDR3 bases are TGTGCCAGCAGTCTGTCGACAAGTCAAAACACCTTGTAC. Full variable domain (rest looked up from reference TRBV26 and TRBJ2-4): NSKVIQTPRYLVKGQGQKAKMRCIPEKGHPVVFWYQQNKNNEFKFLINFQNQEVLQQIDMTEKRFSAECPSNSPCSLEIQSSEAGDSALYLCASSLSTSQNTLYFGAGTRLSVL.

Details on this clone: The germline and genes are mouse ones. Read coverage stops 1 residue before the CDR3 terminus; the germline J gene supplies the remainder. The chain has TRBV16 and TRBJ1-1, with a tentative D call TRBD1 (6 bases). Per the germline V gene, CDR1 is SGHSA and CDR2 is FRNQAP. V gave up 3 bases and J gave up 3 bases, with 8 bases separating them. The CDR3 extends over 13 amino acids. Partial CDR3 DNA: TGTGCAAGCAGCTTCGGACAGTACACAGAAGTCTTC. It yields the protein CASSFGQYTEVF. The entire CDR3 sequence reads CASSFGQYTEVFF.

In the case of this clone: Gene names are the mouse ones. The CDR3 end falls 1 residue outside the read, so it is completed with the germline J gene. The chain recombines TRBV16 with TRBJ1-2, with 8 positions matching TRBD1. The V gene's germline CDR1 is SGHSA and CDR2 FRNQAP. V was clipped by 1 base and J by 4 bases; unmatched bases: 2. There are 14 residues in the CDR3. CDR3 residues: CASSLGTGISDYTF. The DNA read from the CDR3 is TGTGCAAGCAGCTTAGGGACAGGGATCTCCGACTACACC.